Below, 32 T cell receptor beta chains from the same sample are listed, as sequenced in a study of T cell responses to AZD1222 COVID-19 vaccine. TCRdb's copy holds only in-frame clones and misses some; the assay was immunoSEQ multiplex PCR. The sample has 120,000 to 150,000 clones, approximately 90% seen once; the top ten hold approximately 4.5%. The material was peripheral blood, obtained on day 0 of AZD1222 vaccination. The receptor set was obtained from an adult in good health.

This chain links TRBV10-2 with TRBJ2-3; perhaps TRBD2 as D (6 bases). V lost 8 bases to trimming and J lost 3 bases, with 21 bases between them. The CDR3 has 16 amino acids. Germline values: CDR1 WSHSY, CDR2 SAAADI. The CDR3 protein is CASHERGRVRTDTQYF. The DNA for the CDR3 is TGCGCCAGCCATGAACGGGGGAGAGTTCGTACAGATACGCAGTATTTT.

The chain uses TRBV11-2 and TRBJ1-2; D may be TRBD1 (6 bases). Germline CDR1 and CDR2: SGHAT and FQNNGV. The ends were cut back, 4 bases at V and 6 bases at J, with 24 bases in the middle. The CDR3 contains 17 residues. CDR3 protein: CASSSTAQGGVLDGYTF. Written as DNA, the CDR3 is TGTGCCAGCAGCTCGACCGCACAGGGTGGAGTGTTGGATGGCTACACCTTC.

This chain links TRBV5-1 with TRBJ1-2; the match to TRBD1 covers 7 bases. Germline CDR1 and CDR2: SGHRS and YFSETQ. The CDR3 has 15 residues. V trimming: 1 base; J trimming: 6 bases; junction bases outside the gene matches: 9. The CDR3 sequence: CASSLPSGGGDGYTF. The CDR3 DNA sequence: TGCGCCAGCAGCTTGCCTTCAGGGGGAGGGGATGGCTACACCTTC.

This chain joins TRBV6-5 and TRBJ2-3; 9 positions agree with TRBD1. The CDR3 has 14 amino acids. CDR1 and CDR2 (germline): MNHEY, SVGAGI. Trimming took 7 bases from V and 4 from J; bases not matched to a gene: 6. This CDR3 reads CASKDRGEADTQYF. In DNA form, the CDR3 reads TGTGCCAGCAAGGACAGGGGCGAGGCAGATACGCAGTATTTT.

Only one count was recorded for this clone. The chain has TRBV2 and TRBJ1-3; D is undetermined. V was trimmed by 4 bases and J by 2 bases, leaving 3 bases between them. CDR1 and CDR2 (germline): SNHLY, FYNNEI. CDR3 length equals 12 residues. For the CDR3, the DNA is TGTGCCAGCAGTGCTACTGGAAACACCATATATTTT. It encodes CASSATGNTIYF.

The chain recombines TRBV2 with TRBJ2-1, with TRBD2 identical over 7 bases. V trimming: 5 bases; J trimming: 7 bases; junction bases outside the gene matches: 5. Germline assignment: CDR1 SNHLY and CDR2 FYNNEI. This CDR3 contains 13 residues. The CDR3 DNA sequence: TGTGCCAGCAGTCCGGGACTACCGAATGAGCAGTTCTTC. The encoded protein is CASSPGLPNEQFF.

V gene TRBV29-1 combines with J gene TRBJ1-2; TRBD1 might be the D (6 bases). Trimming shortened V by 5 bases and J by 4 bases, and 14 bases separated the two germline ends. This CDR3 contains 13 residues. CDR1 and CDR2 from the germline V gene are SQVTM and ANQGSEA. CDR3 in amino acids: CSVLPGARYGYTF. CDR3 coding DNA: TGCAGCGTTCTGCCAGGGGCGCGCTATGGCTACACCTTC.

The chain links TRBV10-3 to TRBJ1-1, with D unclear. This CDR3 comprises 13 residues. Trimming left V 8 bases short and J 0 bases short, with 10 bases between. The germline V gene has CDR1 ENHRY and CDR2 SYGVKD. CDR3 sequence reads: CAIGPIMNTEAFF. The CDR3 bases are TGTGCCATCGGCCCCATTATGAACACTGAAGCTTTCTTT.

A word on this clone: At one boundary the junction diverges from the germline segment, which might be a read error. This chain connects TRBV5-4 to TRBJ2-5; tentatively, D is TRBD2 (6 bases). Germline V CDR1 and CDR2: SGHNT, YYREEE (reference sequence). There are 15 residues in the CDR3. The chain's CDR3 is CASRQDYPMRPSHHF. CDR3 coding DNA: TGTGCCAGCAGACAGGACTATCCCATGAGACCCTCCCACCACTTC.

J is TRBJ2-7 and V is TRBV18; D is uncertain. The CDR3 spans 13 residues. Between the trimmed V and J ends, which lost 3 bases and 4 bases, there was a span of 10 bases. Looked up from germline, CDR1 is KGHSH and CDR2 is LQKENI. The CDR3 loop reads CASSPSGSYEQYF. CDR3 bases: TGTGCCAGCTCACCGTCCGGAAGTTACGAGCAGTACTTC.

The chain has TRBV7-3 and TRBJ2-3; D gene unclear. V lost 1 base and J lost 4, with 6 bases in between. CDR1 and CDR2 (germline): SGHTA, FQGTGA. CDR3 length equals 13 residues. CDR3 nucleotide sequence: TGTGCCAGCAGCTTAAGTGTTCCAGATACGCAGTATTTT. Encoded protein: CASSLSVPDTQYF.

The chain carries TRBV28 and TRBJ1-1, with TRBD1 matching 7 bases. In germline, CDR1 is MDHEN, CDR2 SYDVKM. The CDR3 is made up of 15 amino acids. Trimming at V came to 10 bases and at J to 0 bases, leaving 11 bases not matched to a gene. The CDR3 reads CATRGASSLNTEAFF. CDR3 DNA sequence: TGTGCCACCAGGGGGGCATCGAGTTTGAACACTGAAGCTTTCTTT.

The genes are TRBV9 and TRBJ2-5, with D perhaps matching TRBD2 (6 bases). V was cut by 3 bases and J by 7 bases, with 10 bases left in between. This CDR3 has 12 residues. CDR1 SGDLS and CDR2 YYNGEE come from the germline V gene. The CDR3 DNA reads TGTGCCAGCAGCGGAATGGGGGGGACCCAGTACTTC. It translates to CASSGMGGTQYF.

This chain joins TRBV27 and TRBJ1-2; no firm D call. This CDR3 is 15 amino acids long. Trimming stripped 4 bases from V and 2 bases from J, with 14 bases between. Germline V gives CDR1 MNHEY, CDR2 SMNVEV (reference sequence). CDR3 amino acids: CASSYSRATNYGYTF. CDR3 coding DNA: TGTGCCAGCAGTTACTCACGTGCGACCAACTATGGCTACACCTTC.

This rearrangement joins TRBV9 to TRBJ1-6; tentatively, D is TRBD1 (6 bases). The CDR3 has 15 residues. V lost 3 bases and J 14 bases, leaving 21 bases between the germline ends. Germline V CDR1 and CDR2: SGDLS, YYNGEE. The CDR3 protein is CASSATGGRIDTLHF. CDR3 nucleotides: TGTGCCAGCAGCGCCACGGGGGGCCGCATAGATACCCTCCACTTT.

As concerns this clone: Other DNA sequences from this sample encode an identical CDR3 as well. The CDR3: CSVETGLTGANVLTF. The CDR3 region has the DNA TGCAGCGTTGAGACAGGGTTAACTGGGGCCAACGTCCTGACTTTC. This rearrangement joins TRBV29-1 to TRBJ2-6, with TRBD1 matching 7 bases. This CDR3 is built from 15 residues. The junction had 4 bases not matched to a gene; V was cut back by 3 bases and J by 2 bases. The germline gives CDR1 SQVTM, CDR2 ANQGSEA.

This chain uses TRBV5-6 with TRBJ2-7; D uncertain. The CDR3 sequence is 13 residues long. Germline CDR1 reads SGHDT; CDR2 reads YYEEEE. The V end was cut by 2 bases, the J end by 4 bases, with 10 bases between. CDR3 protein: CASSFRSSYEQYF. DNA of the CDR3: TGTGCCAGCAGCTTTCGCAGTAGTTACGAGCAGTACTTC.

This chain connects TRBV7-9 to TRBJ1-4; the D gene is possibly TRBD1 (6 bases). Trimming left V 1 base short and J 7 bases short, with 10 bases between. From germline, CDR1 is SEHNR and CDR2 FQNEAQ (reference sequence). The CDR3 is made up of 14 amino acids. CDR3 protein: CASSLVGAGEKLFF. CDR3 coding DNA: TGTGCCAGCAGCTTAGTGGGGGCAGGTGAAAAACTGTTTTTT.

The CDR3 nucleotides are TGTGCCAGCAGCTTGGGTCCGTACAAGGGACTAACTAACAATGAGCAGTTCTTC. As protein: CASSLGPYKGLTNNEQFF. The chain combines TRBV7-6 with TRBJ2-1, with TRBD2 matching over 7 bases. With V trimmed by 3 bases and J by 5 bases, 16 bases remained unmatched. This CDR3 spans 18 amino acids. Germline lookup yields CDR1 SGHVS and CDR2 FNYEAQ.

V usage is TRBV29-1 and J usage is TRBJ2-3, with D perhaps matching TRBD1 (6 bases). V was pared by 3 bases and J by 5 bases, with 15 bases between. Looked up from germline, CDR1 is SQVTM and CDR2 is ANQGSEA. This CDR3 has 14 residues. The CDR3 bases are TGCAGCGTTGATTTGGGGCAGGGGATAGATACGCAGTATTTT. The encoded protein is CSVDLGQGIDTQYF.

The V call is TRBV19, the J call TRBJ1-1; D perhaps matches TRBD1 (5 bases). This CDR3 region has 14 residues. V dropped 2 bases and J dropped 1 base, with 8 bases sitting between them. Germline V CDR1 and CDR2: LNHDA, SQIVND (reference sequence). CDR3 protein: CASSIQGRNTEAFF. The CDR3 DNA reads TGTGCCAGTAGTATACAGGGAAGGAACACTGAAGCTTTCTTT.

The chain couples TRBV19 to TRBJ2-5, with 9 nucleotides matching TRBD2. Germline CDR1 and CDR2: LNHDA and SQIVND (reference sequence). This CDR3 region has 16 residues. Germline trimming cut 0 bases from V and 4 bases from J; bases unmatched to any gene: 6. In nucleotides, the CDR3 is TGTGCCAGTAGTATAGAGGCTAGCGGGGTACTAGAGACCCAGTACTTC. This gives the protein CASSIEASGVLETQYF.

The chain is built from TRBV7-8 and TRBJ1-4, with D possibly being TRBD1 (6 bases). Germline assignment: CDR1 SGHVS and CDR2 FQNEAQ. Trimming took off 4 bases at V and 8 bases at J, with 17 bases between the two ends. This CDR3 has 15 amino acids. This chain's CDR3 is CASSSQWQGKEKLFF. DNA for the CDR3: TGTGCCAGCAGCTCCCAGTGGCAGGGGAAAGAAAAACTGTTTTTT.

The chain uses TRBV7-9 and TRBJ1-5; the match to TRBD1 covers 9 bases. The V and J ends lost 5 bases and 5 bases, in that order; junction bases with no gene match: 7. The CDR3 runs to 15 residues. Germline lookup yields CDR1 SEHNR and CDR2 FQNEAQ (reference sequence). The CDR3 sequence is CASSKGQGPYQPQHF. CDR3 DNA: TGTGCCAGCAGCAAGGGACAGGGTCCCTATCAGCCCCAGCATTTT.

The chain combines TRBV7-9 with TRBJ1-3; TRBD1 matches 9 bases. This CDR3 region has 16 residues. The V and J ends lost 5 bases and 2 bases, in that order; junction bases with no gene match: 7. Germline V gene lookup returns CDR1 SEHNR and CDR2 FQNEAQ (reference sequence). The CDR3: CASSPDRGLAGNTIYF. The CDR3 DNA sequence: TGTGCCAGCAGCCCCGACAGGGGGTTGGCTGGAAACACCATATATTTT.

The chain is built from TRBV11-2 and TRBJ2-7, with TRBD2 as a possible D gene (6 bases). This CDR3 region has 14 residues. V was cut by 4 bases and J by 0 bases, with 10 bases left in between. Germline CDR1 SGHAT, CDR2 FQNNGV. This CDR3 reads CASSSFSGSYEQYF. CDR3 nucleotides: TGTGCCAGCAGCTCCTTTAGCGGCTCCTACGAGCAGTACTTC.

J is TRBJ2-1 and V is TRBV4-1; D unresolved. CDR1 is MGHRA and CDR2 is YSYEKL in the germline V gene. The ends were cut back, 0 bases at V and 0 bases at J, with 9 bases in the middle. This CDR3 region has 16 residues. The CDR3, as DNA: TGCGCCAGCAGCCAAGAACCTCCTCCCTCCTACAATGAGCAGTTCTTC. This sequence encodes CASSQEPPPSYNEQFF.

The chain links TRBV7-2 to TRBJ2-1, with unresolved D. The V gene's germline CDR1 is SGHTA and CDR2 FQGNSA. The CDR3 runs to 15 residues. V shed 5 bases and J shed 3 bases, with 14 bases lying between them. In nucleotides, the CDR3 is TGTGCCAGCAGCCCACGGCCCTCCTACTACAATGAGCAGTTCTTC. Its translation: CASSPRPSYYNEQFF.

V gene TRBV30 combines with J gene TRBJ2-1; 10 bases map to TRBD1. CDR1 GTSNPN and CDR2 SVGIG come from the germline V gene (reference sequence). V trimming: 0 bases; J trimming: 5 bases; junction bases outside the gene matches: 1. The CDR3 covers 14 residues. The chain's CDR3 is CAWSVGTGDNEQFF. The CDR3, as DNA: TGTGCCTGGAGTGTTGGGACAGGGGACAATGAGCAGTTCTTC.

This chain links TRBV10-3 with TRBJ1-2; 12 bases are a match to TRBD1. With 4 bases clipped from V and 2 bases from J, the junction kept 8 bases outside the gene matches. The CDR3 covers 17 residues. Germline V gene lookup returns CDR1 ENHRY and CDR2 SYGVKD. The CDR3 is CAISVADGTGGNYGYTF. The CDR3 bases are TGTGCCATCAGTGTAGCAGACGGGACAGGGGGCAACTATGGCTACACCTTC.

This clone was seen a single time. V is TRBV18 and J is TRBJ2-7; 8 bases agree with TRBD1. The CDR3 is 13 amino acids. The ends lost 4 bases at V and 3 bases at J; junction bases unmatched: 2. CDR1 is KGHSH, CDR2 LQKENI, per germline. CDR3 bases: TGTGCCAGCTCACGGGGACAGGACTACGAGCAGTACTTC. It encodes CASSRGQDYEQYF.

This rearrangement joins TRBV28 to TRBJ2-7; tentative D call: TRBD1 (7 bases). The CDR3 sequence is 15 residues long. V was shortened by 6 bases and J by 0 bases, with 15 bases between the two germline ends. In germline, CDR1 is MDHEN, CDR2 SYDVKM. The CDR3 nucleotides are TGTGCCAGCAGGGGACAGCGGGTGTACTCCTACGAGCAGTACTTC. It is translated as CASRGQRVYSYEQYF.